One sample yielded the 20 T cell receptor beta chains listed below, sequenced in a study of blood T cells in healthy people across ages. For the second PCR, which ran for about 7 to 11 cycles, a sample-barcoded 5' primer and a J-beta primer mix were used. TCRdb reprocessed the 5' RACE reads via MiXCR and lists one record per CDR3 protein. This table has fewer than 900,000 distinct CDR3 sequences, about 37% appearing once. The sample consisted of blood. The receptors come from a man aged 18-30 years in good health.

Note on this clonotype: The conserved phenylalanine or tryptophan normally closing the CDR3 is absent here, so this likely arose from a read error. The chain couples TRBV9 to TRBJ2-1, with 7 bases lining up with TRBD1. CDR3 length equals 16 residues. CDR1 and CDR2 (germline): SGDLS, YYNGEE. V gave up 0 bases and J gave up 1 base; unmatched junction bases: 4. The CDR3 sequence is CASSVAGTVSYNEQFL. The DNA for the CDR3 is TGTGCCAGCAGCGTAGCTGGGACAGTTTCCTACAATGAGCAGTTCCTC.

CDR3 DNA: TGCGCCAGCAGCTTGGAGGACTCTGTGTCGGAGCAGTTCTTC. Protein: CASSLEDSVSEQFF. The genes are TRBV5-1 and TRBJ2-1, with D possibly TRBD2 on 5 matching bases. V was clipped by 0 bases and J by 10 bases, with 14 bases between them. CDR1 and CDR2 (germline): SGHRS, YFSETQ. The CDR3 has 14 residues.

V is TRBV4-3 and J is TRBJ2-2; D is ambiguous. Germline assignment: CDR1 LGHNA and CDR2 YSLEER. V lost 0 bases and J 0 bases, leaving 11 bases between the germline ends. This CDR3 is 17 amino acids long. The CDR3 loop reads CASSQERVTSNTGELFF. The CDR3, as DNA: TGCGCCAGCAGCCAAGAAAGGGTCACATCGAACACCGGGGAGCTGTTTTTT.

The gene calls are TRBV10-3 and TRBJ2-2, with TRBD2 identical over 10 bases. The CDR3 is made up of 17 amino acids. Germline lookup yields CDR1 ENHRY and CDR2 SYGVKD. V was clipped by 2 bases and J by 0 bases; unmatched bases: 3. Here the CDR3 reads CAISEPLAGANTGELFF. The CDR3 DNA reads as TGTGCCATCAGTGAGCCCCTAGCGGGGGCGAACACCGGGGAGCTGTTTTTT.

For the CDR3, the DNA is TGTGCCAGCAGTTTAAGACCTGGAAGGTACACCGGGGAGCTGTTTTTT. Translating it yields CASSLRPGRYTGELFF. This chain connects TRBV27 to TRBJ2-2; D is uncertain. CDR3 length: 16 amino acids. Deletions cut 2 bases from V and 3 bases from J, with 13 bases between. Germline V gene data show CDR1 as MNHEY and CDR2 as SMNVEV (reference sequence).

The chain employs TRBV6-5 and TRBJ1-1, with 8 bases lining up with TRBD1. Germline V lookup: CDR1 MNHEY, CDR2 SVGAGI. This CDR3 region has 13 residues. V gave up 3 bases and J gave up 5 bases; unmatched junction bases: 2. The CDR3 coding sequence is TGTGCCAGCAGTTATGGGGACAGGACTGAAGCTTTCTTT. It encodes CASSYGDRTEAFF.

The chain is built from TRBV7-2 and TRBJ1-2; 8 nucleotides agree with TRBD1. Germline CDR1 reads SGHTA; CDR2 reads FQGNSA. The CDR3 contains 14 residues. V was clipped by 8 bases and J by 3 bases; unmatched bases: 8. Here the CDR3 DNA reads TGTGCCAGCGGACAAGCAGGGGGCCACTATGGCTACACCTTC. Translating it yields CASGQAGGHYGYTF.

The chain couples TRBV4-2 to TRBJ2-1, with D perhaps assigned TRBD1 or TRBD2 (5 bases each). CDR3 length equals 12 residues. CDR1 is LGHNA and CDR2 is YNFKEQ in the germline V gene. The V end was cut by 3 bases, the J end by 7 bases, with 7 bases between. CDR3 region: CASSQWGNEQFF. Written as DNA, the CDR3 is TGTGCCAGCAGCCAGTGGGGGAATGAGCAGTTCTTC.

In this sample, this clonotype turned up once. Mismatch with germline at one junction end may stem from a read error. The chain couples TRBV9 to TRBJ1-6; D ambiguous. This CDR3 is built from 15 residues. Germline values: CDR1 SGDLS, CDR2 YYNGEE. The CDR3 reads CARSGPAGRNSPLHF. In DNA, the CDR3 is TGTGCCAGAAGCGGACCAGCGGGCCGCAATTCACCCCTCCACTTT.

This clonotype was detected only a few times. No DNA is shown, since the ends of the CDR3 on it are uncertain; the CDR3 is the one TCRdb lists. This rearrangement joins TRBV19 to TRBJ2-5; TRBD1 was called by the table and not checked on the DNA. Germline V lookup: CDR1 LNHDA, CDR2 SQIVND (reference sequence). The CDR3 comprises 15 residues, both ends counted. The CDR3 sequence: CASSIAGGFLETQYF.

V usage is TRBV20-1 and J usage is TRBJ2-7, with unresolved D. Per the germline V gene, CDR1 is DFQATT and CDR2 is SNEGSKA (reference sequence). CDR3 length: 14 amino acids. The V end lost 6 bases, the J end lost 3 bases, and 18 bases lay between the germline ends. CDR3 protein: CSAVPAGSSYEQYF. For the CDR3, the DNA is TGCAGTGCCGTCCCCGCTGGCTCAAGCTACGAGCAGTACTTC.

This clonotype was seen a handful of times. The chain uses TRBV3-1 and TRBJ2-3; maybe TRBD1 (6 bases). Germline values: CDR1 LGHDT, CDR2 YNNKEL (reference sequence). V was trimmed by 0 bases and J by 1 base, leaving 11 bases between them. CDR3 length: 16 residues. CDR3 residues: CASSQDLGAGTDTQYF. Written as DNA, the CDR3 is TGTGCCAGCAGCCAAGATTTGGGGGCTGGCACAGATACGCAGTATTTT.

The chain links TRBV3-1 to TRBJ2-7; D unresolved. Germline-derived CDR1 and CDR2 are LGHDT and YNNKEL (reference sequence). V lost 4 bases and J 7 bases, leaving 17 bases between the germline ends. The CDR3 sequence is 14 residues long. The CDR3 spells CASSRAEYGNEQYF. DNA of the CDR3: TGTGCCAGCAGCCGGGCCGAGTATGGCAATGAGCAGTACTTC.

This clonotype was observed a few times. This chain uses TRBV7-2 with TRBJ1-4; D unresolved. The CDR3 has 14 residues. Per germline, CDR1 SGHTA and CDR2 FQGNSA. V gave up 1 base and J gave up 4 bases, with 7 bases separating them. Written as DNA, the CDR3 is TGTGCCAGCAGCTTAGAACTCAGTAATGAAAAACTGTTTTTT. It translates to CASSLELSNEKLFF.

In its sample, this clonotype was seen many times. The chain joins TRBV5-1 to TRBJ1-5, with D hard to call. The germline gives CDR1 SGHRS, CDR2 YFSETQ. The CDR3 runs to 13 residues. The V and J ends lost 4 bases and 0 bases respectively, with 5 bases between them. The CDR3 region has the DNA TGCGCCAGCAGCGAAACTAGCAATCAGCCCCAGCATTTT. Residues: CASSETSNQPQHF.

This clonotype was found a few times. CDR3 loop: CATSPGQANNQPQHF. CDR3 DNA: TGTGCCACCTCGCCGGGACAGGCTAACAATCAGCCCCAGCATTTT. The rearrangement joins TRBV10-3 to TRBJ1-5; TRBD1 matches 8 bases. With 10 bases clipped from V and 3 bases from J, the junction kept 11 bases outside the gene matches. CDR1 is ENHRY and CDR2 is SYGVKD in the germline V gene. There are 15 residues in the CDR3.

This chain joins TRBV6-2 or TRBV6-3 and TRBJ1-6; no firm D call. The CDR3 is made up of 9 amino acids. V dropped 10 bases and J dropped 12 bases, with 7 bases sitting between them. Germline CDR1 reads MNHEY; CDR2 reads SVGEGT. In nucleotides, the CDR3 is TGTGCCACAGGAAGACCCCTCCACTTT. This translates into CATGRPLHF.

V gene TRBV7-9 combines with J gene TRBJ1-4; 8 positions agree with TRBD1. This CDR3 is 16 amino acids long. V shed 5 bases, J shed 5 bases, and the junction held 10 bases outside the gene matches. Germline V gene data show CDR1 as SEHNR and CDR2 as FQNEAQ (reference sequence). CDR3 sequence: CASSPGAQGVNEKLFF. CDR3 coding DNA: TGTGCCAGCAGCCCCGGGGCACAGGGGGTGAATGAAAAACTGTTTTTT.

The rearrangement links TRBV29-1 to TRBJ1-1; D may be TRBD1 (6 bases). Germline lookup yields CDR1 SQVTM and CDR2 ANQGSEA. The V end was cut by 3 bases, the J end by 6 bases, with 14 bases between. The length of the CDR3 is 13 residues. CDR3 in DNA: TGCAGCGTTGAGGGGTCCCCAGGGGCTGAAGCTTTCTTT. Protein: CSVEGSPGAEAFF.

This chain joins TRBV6-5 and TRBJ2-7, with D possibly being TRBD1 or TRBD2 (6 bases each). Trimming cost V 5 bases and J 7 bases, with 21 bases left between them. The CDR3 is made up of 15 amino acids. Germline V CDR1 and CDR2: MNHEY, SVGAGI. In nucleotides, the CDR3 is TGTGCCAGCAGTACGGGGGCGCCCCGTTACAATGAGCAGTACTTC. Its protein is CASSTGAPRYNEQYF.